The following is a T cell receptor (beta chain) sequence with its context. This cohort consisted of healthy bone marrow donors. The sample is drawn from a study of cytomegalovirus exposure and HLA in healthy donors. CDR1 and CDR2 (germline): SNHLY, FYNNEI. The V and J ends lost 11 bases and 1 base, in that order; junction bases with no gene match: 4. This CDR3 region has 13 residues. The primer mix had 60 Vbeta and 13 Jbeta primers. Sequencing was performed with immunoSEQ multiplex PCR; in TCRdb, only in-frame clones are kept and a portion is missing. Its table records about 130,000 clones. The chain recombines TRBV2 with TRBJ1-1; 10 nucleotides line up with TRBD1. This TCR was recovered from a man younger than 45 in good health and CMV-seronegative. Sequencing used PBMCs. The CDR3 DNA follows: TGTGCCGCGGGGGACAGGGGGAACACTGAAGCTTTCTTT. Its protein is CAAGDRGNTEAFF.